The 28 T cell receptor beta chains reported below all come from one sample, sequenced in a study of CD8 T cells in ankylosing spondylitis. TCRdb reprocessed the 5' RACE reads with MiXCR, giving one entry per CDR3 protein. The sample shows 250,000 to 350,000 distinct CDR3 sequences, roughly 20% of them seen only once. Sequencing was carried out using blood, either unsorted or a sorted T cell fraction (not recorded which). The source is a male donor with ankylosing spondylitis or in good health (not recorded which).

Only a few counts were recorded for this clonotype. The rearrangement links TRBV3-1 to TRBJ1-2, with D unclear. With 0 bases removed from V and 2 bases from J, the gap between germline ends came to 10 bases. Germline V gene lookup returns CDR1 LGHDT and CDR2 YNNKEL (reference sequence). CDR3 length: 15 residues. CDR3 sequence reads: CASSQDPTRNYGYTF. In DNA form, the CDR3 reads TGTGCCAGCAGCCAAGATCCGACAAGAAACTATGGCTACACCTTC.

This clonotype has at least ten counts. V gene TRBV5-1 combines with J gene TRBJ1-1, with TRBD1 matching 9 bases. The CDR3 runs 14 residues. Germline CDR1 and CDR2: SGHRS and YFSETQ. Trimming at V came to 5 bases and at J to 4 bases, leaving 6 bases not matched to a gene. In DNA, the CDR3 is TGCGCCAGCAGGCAGGTACAGGGGGCCACTGAAGCTTTCTTT. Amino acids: CASRQVQGATEAFF.

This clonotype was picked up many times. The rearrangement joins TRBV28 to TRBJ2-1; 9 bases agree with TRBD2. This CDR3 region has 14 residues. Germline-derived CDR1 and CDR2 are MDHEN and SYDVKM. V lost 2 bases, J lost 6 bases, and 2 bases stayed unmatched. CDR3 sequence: CASSLAGGPNEQFF. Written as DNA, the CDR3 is TGTGCCAGCAGTTTAGCGGGGGGGCCCAATGAGCAGTTCTTC.

In nucleotides, the CDR3 is TGTGCCAGCAGTGAAACTACTAGTCGGGAGCAGTACGTC. Translating it yields CASSETTSREQYV. The chain joins TRBV6-1 to TRBJ2-7, with TRBD2 as a possible D gene (5 bases). Trimming shortened V by 2 bases and J by 7 bases, and 12 bases separated the two germline ends. The CDR3 contains 13 residues. CDR1 and CDR2 from the germline V gene are MNHNS and SASEGT.

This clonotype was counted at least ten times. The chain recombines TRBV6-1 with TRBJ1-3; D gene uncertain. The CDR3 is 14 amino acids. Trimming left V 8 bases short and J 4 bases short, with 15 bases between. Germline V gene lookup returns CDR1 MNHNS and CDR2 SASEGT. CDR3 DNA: TGTGCCAGCTATACCCCTCCCTTGGGAAACACCATATATTTT. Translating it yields CASYTPPLGNTIYF.

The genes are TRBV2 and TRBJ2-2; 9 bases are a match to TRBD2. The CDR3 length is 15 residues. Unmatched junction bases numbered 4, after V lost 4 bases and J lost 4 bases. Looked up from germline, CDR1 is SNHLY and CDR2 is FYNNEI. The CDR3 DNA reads TGTGCCAGCAGTGTGGGCGGGAGGGCCACCGGGGAGCTGTTTTTT. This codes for CASSVGGRATGELFF.

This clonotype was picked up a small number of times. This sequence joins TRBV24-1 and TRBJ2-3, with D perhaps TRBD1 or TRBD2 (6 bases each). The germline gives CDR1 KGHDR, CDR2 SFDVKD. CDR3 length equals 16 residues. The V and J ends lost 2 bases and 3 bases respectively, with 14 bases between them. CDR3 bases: TGTGCCACCAGTGATTCAGGGGCAGGGAGGACAGATACGCAGTATTTT. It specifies CATSDSGAGRTDTQYF.

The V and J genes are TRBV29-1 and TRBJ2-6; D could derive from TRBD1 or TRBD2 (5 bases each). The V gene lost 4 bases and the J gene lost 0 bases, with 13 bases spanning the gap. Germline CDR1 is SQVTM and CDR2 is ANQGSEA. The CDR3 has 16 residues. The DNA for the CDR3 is TGCAGCGTTGTCGACCCAGGGAGCTCTGGGGCCAACGTCCTGACTTTC. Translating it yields CSVVDPGSSGANVLTF.

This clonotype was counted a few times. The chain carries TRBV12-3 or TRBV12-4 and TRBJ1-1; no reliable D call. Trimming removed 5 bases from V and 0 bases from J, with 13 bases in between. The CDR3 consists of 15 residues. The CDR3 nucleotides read TGTGCCAGCAGTACCACCCCGCGCATGAACACTGAAGCTTTCTTT. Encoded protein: CASSTTPRMNTEAFF.

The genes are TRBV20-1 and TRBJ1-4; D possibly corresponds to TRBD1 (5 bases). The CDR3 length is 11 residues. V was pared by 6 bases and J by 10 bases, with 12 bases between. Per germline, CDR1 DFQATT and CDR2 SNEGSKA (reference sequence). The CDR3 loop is CSASVGGKLFF. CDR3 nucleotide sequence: TGCAGTGCGTCCGTCGGGGGAAAACTGTTTTTT.

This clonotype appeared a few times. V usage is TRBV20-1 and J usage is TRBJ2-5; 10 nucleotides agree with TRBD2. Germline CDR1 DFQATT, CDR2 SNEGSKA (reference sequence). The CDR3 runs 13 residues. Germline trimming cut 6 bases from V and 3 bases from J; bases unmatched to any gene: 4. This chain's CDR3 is CSAGTSAEETQYF. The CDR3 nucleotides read TGCAGTGCAGGGACTAGCGCCGAAGAGACCCAGTACTTC.

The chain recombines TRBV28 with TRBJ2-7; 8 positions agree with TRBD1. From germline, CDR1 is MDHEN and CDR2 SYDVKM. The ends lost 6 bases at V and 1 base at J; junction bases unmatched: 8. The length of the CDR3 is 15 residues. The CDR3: CASRPGGAGSYEQYV. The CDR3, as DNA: TGTGCCAGCAGACCAGGGGGCGCGGGGTCCTACGAGCAGTACGTC.

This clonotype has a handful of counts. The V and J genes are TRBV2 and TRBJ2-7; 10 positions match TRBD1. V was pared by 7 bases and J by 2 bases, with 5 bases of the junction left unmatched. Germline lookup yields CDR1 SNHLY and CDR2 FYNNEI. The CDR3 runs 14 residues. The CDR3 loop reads CASKLGQGTYEQYV. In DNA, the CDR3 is TGTGCCAGCAAGTTGGGACAGGGGACCTACGAGCAGTACGTC.

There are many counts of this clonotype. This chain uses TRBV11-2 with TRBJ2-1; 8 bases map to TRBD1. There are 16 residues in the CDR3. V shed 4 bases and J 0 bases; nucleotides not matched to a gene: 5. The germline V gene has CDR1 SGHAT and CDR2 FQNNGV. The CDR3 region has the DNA TGTGCCAGCAGCTCCCAGGGGGCCAGCTCCTACAATGAGCAGTTCTTC. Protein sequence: CASSSQGASSYNEQFF.

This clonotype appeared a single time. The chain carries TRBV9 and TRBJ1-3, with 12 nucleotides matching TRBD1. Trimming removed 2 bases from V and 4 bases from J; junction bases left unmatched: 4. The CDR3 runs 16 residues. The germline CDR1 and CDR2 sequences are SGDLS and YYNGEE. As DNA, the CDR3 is TGTGCCAGCAGCGTCGGAGGGACAGGGGGCGGAAACACCATATATTTT. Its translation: CASSVGGTGGGNTIYF.

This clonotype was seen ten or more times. The CDR3 sequence is CSASSLGQGNTEAFF. In nucleotides, the CDR3 is TGCAGTGCTAGCTCCCTCGGACAGGGGAACACTGAAGCTTTCTTT. This chain links TRBV20-1 with TRBJ1-1; TRBD1 agrees at 8 bases. The length of the CDR3 is 15 residues. From germline, CDR1 is DFQATT and CDR2 SNEGSKA (reference sequence). The J segment lost 1 base and the V segment lost 3 bases, leaving 7 bases of the junction unmatched.

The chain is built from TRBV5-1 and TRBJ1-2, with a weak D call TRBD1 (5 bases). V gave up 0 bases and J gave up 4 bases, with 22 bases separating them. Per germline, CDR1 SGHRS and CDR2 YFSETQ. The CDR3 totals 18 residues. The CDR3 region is CASSLAVPGSTSGYGYTF. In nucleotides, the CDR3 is TGCGCCAGCAGCTTGGCCGTGCCAGGGAGTACCTCTGGCTATGGCTACACCTTC.

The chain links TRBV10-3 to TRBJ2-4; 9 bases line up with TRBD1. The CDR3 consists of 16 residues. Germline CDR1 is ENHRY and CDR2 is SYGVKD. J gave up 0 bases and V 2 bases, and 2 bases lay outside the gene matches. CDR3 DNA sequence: TGTGCCATCAGTGAGGGACAGGGGCTAGCCAAAAACATTCAGTACTTC. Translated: CAISEGQGLAKNIQYF.

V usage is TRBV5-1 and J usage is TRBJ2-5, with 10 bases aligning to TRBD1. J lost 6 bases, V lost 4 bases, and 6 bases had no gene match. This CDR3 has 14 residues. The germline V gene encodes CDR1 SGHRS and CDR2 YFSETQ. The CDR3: CASSETGGWKTQYF. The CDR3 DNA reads TGCGCCAGCAGCGAGACAGGGGGCTGGAAGACCCAGTACTTC.

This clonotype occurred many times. CDR3 nucleotides: TGTGCCAGCTCACCACGCATGGGGGGTGCAGATACGCAGTATTTT. Residues: CASSPRMGGADTQYF. The chain employs TRBV18 and TRBJ2-3, with a weak D call TRBD2 (6 bases). CDR3 length equals 15 residues. The ends were cut back, 1 base at V and 4 bases at J, with 12 bases in the middle. CDR1 and CDR2 (germline): KGHSH, LQKENI. Variable domain in full (rest from reference TRBV18 and TRBJ2-3): NAGVMQNPRHLVRRRGQEARLRCSPMKGHSHVYWYRQLPEEGLKFMVYLQKENIIDESGMPKERFSAEFPKEGPSILRIQQVVRGDSAAYFCASSPRMGGADTQYFGPGTRLTVL.

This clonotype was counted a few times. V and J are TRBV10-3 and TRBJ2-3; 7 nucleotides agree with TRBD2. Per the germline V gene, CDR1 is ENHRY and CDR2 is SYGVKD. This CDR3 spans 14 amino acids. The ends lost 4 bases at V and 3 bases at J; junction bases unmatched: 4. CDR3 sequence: CAISVGGGTDTQYF. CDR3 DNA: TGTGCCATCAGTGTCGGGGGAGGGACAGATACGCAGTATTTT.

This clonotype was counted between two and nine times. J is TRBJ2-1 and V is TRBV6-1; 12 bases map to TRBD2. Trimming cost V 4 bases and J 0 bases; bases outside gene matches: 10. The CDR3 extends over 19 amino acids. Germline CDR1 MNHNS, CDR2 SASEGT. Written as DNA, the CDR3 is TGTGCCAGCAGTGGCATTGGACTAGCGGGGCCCAGCTCCTACAATGAGCAGTTCTTC. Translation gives CASSGIGLAGPSSYNEQFF.

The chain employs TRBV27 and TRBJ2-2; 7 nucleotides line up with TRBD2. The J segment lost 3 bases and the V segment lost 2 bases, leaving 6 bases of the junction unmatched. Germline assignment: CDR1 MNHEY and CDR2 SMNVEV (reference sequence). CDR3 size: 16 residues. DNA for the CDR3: TGTGCCAGCAGTTTAATTGGCGGGGGAGACACCGGGGAGCTGTTTTTT. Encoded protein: CASSLIGGGDTGELFF.

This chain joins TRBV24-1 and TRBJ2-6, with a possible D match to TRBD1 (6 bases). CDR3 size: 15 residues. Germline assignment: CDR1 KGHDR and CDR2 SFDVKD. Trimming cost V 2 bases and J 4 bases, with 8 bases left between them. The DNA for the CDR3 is TGTGCCACCAGTGATTCAGGGGCCGGGGCCAACGTCCTGACTTTC. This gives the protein CATSDSGAGANVLTF.

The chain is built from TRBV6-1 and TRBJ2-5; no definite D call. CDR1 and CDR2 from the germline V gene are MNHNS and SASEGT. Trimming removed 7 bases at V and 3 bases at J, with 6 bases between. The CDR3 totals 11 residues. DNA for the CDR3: TGTGCCAGCACCACAGAAGAGACCCAGTACTTC. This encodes CASTTEETQYF.

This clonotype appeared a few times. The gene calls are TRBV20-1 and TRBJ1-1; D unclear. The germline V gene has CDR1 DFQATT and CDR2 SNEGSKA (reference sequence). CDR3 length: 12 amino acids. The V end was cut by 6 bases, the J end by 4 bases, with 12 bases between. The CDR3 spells CSAYGRVTEAFF. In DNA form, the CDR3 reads TGCAGTGCGTACGGACGGGTCACTGAAGCTTTCTTT.

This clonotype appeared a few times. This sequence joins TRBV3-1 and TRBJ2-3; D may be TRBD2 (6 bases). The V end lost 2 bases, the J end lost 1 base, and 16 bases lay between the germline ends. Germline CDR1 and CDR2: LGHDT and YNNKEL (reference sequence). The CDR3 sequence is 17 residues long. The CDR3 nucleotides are TGTGCCAGCAGCCAACTCTCGCGGGGAGATCGCACAGATACGCAGTATTTT. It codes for CASSQLSRGDRTDTQYF.

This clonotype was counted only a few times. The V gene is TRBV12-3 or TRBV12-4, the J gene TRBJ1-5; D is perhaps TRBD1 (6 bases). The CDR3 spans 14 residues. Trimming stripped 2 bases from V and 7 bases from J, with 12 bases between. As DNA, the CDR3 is TGTGCCAGCAGTTTAATGGGGGGGCTCCAGCCCCAGCATTTT. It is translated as CASSLMGGLQPQHF.